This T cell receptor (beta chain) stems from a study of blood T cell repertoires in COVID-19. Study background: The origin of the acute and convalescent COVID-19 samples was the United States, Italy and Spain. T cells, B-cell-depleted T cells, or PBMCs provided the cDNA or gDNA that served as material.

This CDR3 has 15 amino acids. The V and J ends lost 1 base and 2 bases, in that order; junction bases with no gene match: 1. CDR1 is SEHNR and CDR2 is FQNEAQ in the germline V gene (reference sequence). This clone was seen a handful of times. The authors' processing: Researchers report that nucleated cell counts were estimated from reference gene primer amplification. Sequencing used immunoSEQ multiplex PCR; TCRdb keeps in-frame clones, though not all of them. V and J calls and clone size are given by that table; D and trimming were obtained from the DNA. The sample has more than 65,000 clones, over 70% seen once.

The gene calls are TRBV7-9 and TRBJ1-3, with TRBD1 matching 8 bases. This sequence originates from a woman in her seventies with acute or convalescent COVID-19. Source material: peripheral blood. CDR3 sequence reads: CASSLGTGTGNTIYF. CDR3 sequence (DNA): TGTGCCAGCAGCTTAGGGACAGGGACTGGAAACACCATATATTTT.